These T cell receptor beta chains were read from a single sample in a study of blood T cells in healthy people across ages. TCRdb called the 5' RACE reads again in MiXCR, with one record for every CDR3 protein. Found here are some 760,000 distinct CDR3 sequences, approximately 25% of them singletons; the top ten hold 3.7%. The same data also went into a second study, on T cells of mothers and their children.

The sample comprised blood. These receptors came from a boy aged 5-17 years in good health. CDR3s include the opening cysteine and the closing phenylalanine or tryptophan. Fields, in order: J gene, V gene, clone size, D gene, CDR3 DNA, CDR3 protein. The D gene is left open where the match is weak. Clone size appears in some rows only: once, few, many, or a class for an expanded clone.

j_call: TRBJ2-5; v_call: TRBV2; clone_size: NA; d_call: NA; cdr3_nt: TGTGCCAGCAGGGACCGGGGGAATAACCAAGAGACCCAGTACTTC; cdr3_aa: CASRDRGNNQETQYF
j_call: TRBJ2-1; v_call: TRBV9; clone_size: NA; d_call: NA; cdr3_nt: TGTGCCAGCAGCATACAAGGGGGGCGCCCCGGCGATGAGCAGTTCTTC; cdr3_aa: CASSIQGGRPGDEQFF
j_call: TRBJ2-1; v_call: TRBV7-2; clone_size: NA; d_call: TRBD2; cdr3_nt: TGTGCCAGCAAGTTGGGGGGAGGGCCCCATGAGCAGTTCTTC; cdr3_aa: CASKLGGGPHEQFF
j_call: TRBJ2-2; v_call: TRBV6-6; clone_size: NA; d_call: TRBD2; cdr3_nt: TGTGCCAGCAGGGGGACTAGCGGGATGAACACCGGGGAGCTGTTTTTT; cdr3_aa: CASRGTSGMNTGELFF
j_call: TRBJ2-1; v_call: TRBV2; clone_size: NA; d_call: NA; cdr3_nt: TGTGCCAGCAGTGGGTCAGAGACAATGGTCCAGCAGTTCTTC; cdr3_aa: CASSGSETMVQQFF
j_call: TRBJ2-4; v_call: TRBV21-1; clone_size: few; d_call: NA; cdr3_nt: TGTGCCAGCAGCAAAGATCGGGGGGCGGACAAAAACATTCAGTACTTC; cdr3_aa: CASSKDRGADKNIQYF
j_call: TRBJ2-3; v_call: TRBV7-3; clone_size: few; d_call: TRBD2; cdr3_nt: TGTGCCAGCAGCTTAATGGGACTAGCGGGGGGGCCGGGGTTCACAGATACGCAGTATTTT; cdr3_aa: CASSLMGLAGGPGFTDTQYF
j_call: TRBJ2-1; v_call: TRBV5-1; clone_size: NA; d_call: NA; cdr3_nt: TGCGCCAGCAGCCTAATACAGGGACCCAATGAGCAGTTCTTC; cdr3_aa: CASSLIQGPNEQFF
j_call: TRBJ2-5; v_call: TRBV9; clone_size: few; d_call: NA; cdr3_nt: TGTGCCAGCGACTACGATGGCGGCCAAGAGACCCAGTACTTC; cdr3_aa: CASDYDGGQETQYF
j_call: TRBJ1-1; v_call: TRBV7-2; clone_size: NA; d_call: TRBD1; cdr3_nt: TGTGCCAGCAGCTCAGGACAGGTCGGGGGCACTGAAGCTTTCTTT; cdr3_aa: CASSSGQVGGTEAFF
j_call: TRBJ1-2; v_call: TRBV28; clone_size: NA; d_call: NA; cdr3_nt: TGTGCCAGCAGCAGTCCTGGACACAACTATGGCTACACCTTC; cdr3_aa: CASSSPGHNYGYTF
j_call: TRBJ1-2; v_call: TRBV4-3; clone_size: NA; d_call: NA; cdr3_nt: TGCGCCAGCAGCCAAGATAGGCTGGAGGCCTATGGCTACACCTTC; cdr3_aa: CASSQDRLEAYGYTF
j_call: TRBJ2-1; v_call: TRBV27; clone_size: NA; d_call: NA; cdr3_nt: TGTGCCAGCAGTTTCGTGTTGAGCTCCTACAATGAGCAGTTCTTC; cdr3_aa: CASSFVLSSYNEQFF
j_call: TRBJ2-1; v_call: TRBV4-3; clone_size: few; d_call: NA; cdr3_nt: TGCGCCAGCAGCCAAGAGGCGGCGATACCGCTCAATGAGCAGTTCTTC; cdr3_aa: CASSQEAAIPLNEQFF
j_call: TRBJ2-2; v_call: TRBV18; clone_size: NA; d_call: TRBD1; cdr3_nt: TGTGCCAGCTCACCACGTGGGACAGGGGCCGGGGAGCTGTTTTTT; cdr3_aa: CASSPRGTGAGELFF
j_call: TRBJ1-1; v_call: TRBV29-1; clone_size: NA; d_call: NA; cdr3_nt: TGCAGCGGAAACAGGGCTATGAACACTGAAGCTTTCTTT; cdr3_aa: CSGNRAMNTEAFF
j_call: TRBJ2-2; v_call: TRBV7-3; clone_size: few; d_call: TRBD1; cdr3_nt: TGTGCCAGCAGCCCGACAGGGGGCTTCGCCGGGGAGCTGTTTTTT; cdr3_aa: CASSPTGGFAGELFF
j_call: TRBJ2-7; v_call: TRBV29-1; clone_size: NA; d_call: TRBD1; cdr3_nt: TGCAGCGTCTCCGGGACAGGGGGATACGAGCAGTACTTC; cdr3_aa: CSVSGTGGYEQYF
j_call: TRBJ2-3; v_call: TRBV20-1; clone_size: NA; d_call: NA; cdr3_nt: TGCAGTGCCAAAATCACAGGGCCAGATACGCAGTATTTT; cdr3_aa: CSAKITGPDTQYF
j_call: TRBJ2-5; v_call: TRBV29-1; clone_size: few; d_call: NA; cdr3_nt: TGCAGCGTTCTGGGGGCAGAGGAGACCCAGTACTTC; cdr3_aa: CSVLGAEETQYF
j_call: TRBJ2-1; v_call: TRBV7-2; clone_size: NA; d_call: NA; cdr3_nt: TGTGCCAGCAGCGAGGGGTTGGCCCCCAATGAGCAGTTCTTC; cdr3_aa: CASSEGLAPNEQFF
j_call: TRBJ2-5; v_call: TRBV11-2; clone_size: NA; d_call: NA; cdr3_nt: TGTGCCAGCAGCTTAGAGGTCGGATGGGGAGAGACCCAGTACTTC; cdr3_aa: CASSLEVGWGETQYF
j_call: TRBJ2-7; v_call: TRBV2; clone_size: few; d_call: TRBD1; cdr3_nt: TGTGCCAGCAGGGGACAGGGGAGAGCCTACGAGCAGTACTTC; cdr3_aa: CASRGQGRAYEQYF
j_call: TRBJ2-5; v_call: TRBV6-1; clone_size: NA; d_call: NA; cdr3_nt: TGTGCCAGCAGTGTAAATATAGCGGAAGAGACCCAGTACTTC; cdr3_aa: CASSVNIAEETQYF
j_call: TRBJ2-7; v_call: TRBV27; clone_size: few; d_call: NA; cdr3_nt: TGTGCCAGCAGTTTATTTGTAGGGGCCTACGAGCAGTACTTC; cdr3_aa: CASSLFVGAYEQYF
j_call: TRBJ2-1; v_call: TRBV6-2/TRBV6-3; clone_size: few; d_call: TRBD2; cdr3_nt: TGTGCCAGTAGAGGCGGGACTAGCGGAGACAGGTACAATGAGCAGTTCTTC; cdr3_aa: CASRGGTSGDRYNEQFF
j_call: TRBJ1-5; v_call: TRBV18; clone_size: many; d_call: TRBD1; cdr3_nt: TGTGCCAGCTCACCTGGGACAGGTAGCAATCAGCCCCAGCATTTT; cdr3_aa: CASSPGTGSNQPQHF
j_call: TRBJ1-4; v_call: TRBV5-1; clone_size: NA; d_call: NA; cdr3_nt: TGCGCCAGCAGCTTGGGTGCAGGGAGGAATGAAAAACTGTTTTTT; cdr3_aa: CASSLGAGRNEKLFF
j_call: TRBJ1-1; v_call: TRBV9; clone_size: NA; d_call: NA; cdr3_nt: TGTGCCAGCAGCACGGGACACCAAGGATCCTACACTGAAGCTTTCTTT; cdr3_aa: CASSTGHQGSYTEAFF
j_call: TRBJ1-5; v_call: TRBV7-2; clone_size: NA; d_call: TRBD1; cdr3_nt: TGTGCCAGCAGCGGGACAGGGGGCAGGAATCAGCCCCAGCATTTT; cdr3_aa: CASSGTGGRNQPQHF
j_call: TRBJ2-7; v_call: TRBV4-1; clone_size: NA; d_call: TRBD2; cdr3_nt: TGCGCCAGCAAACTAGCGGAGGGCACCTACGAGCAGTACTTC; cdr3_aa: CASKLAEGTYEQYF
j_call: TRBJ2-7; v_call: TRBV29-1; clone_size: NA; d_call: NA; cdr3_nt: TGCAGCGCCAAGGGGTCCGCGGCAACCTACGAGCAGTACTTC; cdr3_aa: CSAKGSAATYEQYF
j_call: TRBJ2-1; v_call: TRBV10-2; clone_size: NA; d_call: TRBD2; cdr3_nt: TGCGCCAGCAGTCCGGGGGGAGAACCCTACAATGAGCAGTTCTTC; cdr3_aa: CASSPGGEPYNEQFF
j_call: TRBJ2-1; v_call: TRBV4-1; clone_size: few; d_call: TRBD2; cdr3_nt: TGCGCCAGCAGTGGTCTGGGCTTAAGTAGCGGGATATTAAATGAGCAGTTCTTC; cdr3_aa: CASSGLGLSSGILNEQFF
j_call: TRBJ2-1; v_call: TRBV5-1; clone_size: few; d_call: TRBD2; cdr3_nt: TGCGCCAGCAGGACTAGCGGGAGGTCCTACAATGAGCAGTTCTTC; cdr3_aa: CASRTSGRSYNEQFF
j_call: TRBJ2-1; v_call: TRBV15; clone_size: few; d_call: TRBD2; cdr3_nt: TGTGCCACCAGCAGAGGTTATATAGCGGGCTCCGGGTGGGGGCAGTTCTTC; cdr3_aa: CATSRGYIAGSGWGQFF
j_call: TRBJ2-1; v_call: TRBV27; clone_size: few; d_call: TRBD2; cdr3_nt: TGTGCCAGCAGTCCCTCTAGCGGGGGGATTTATAATGAGCAGTTCTTC; cdr3_aa: CASSPSSGGIYNEQFF
j_call: TRBJ2-4; v_call: TRBV7-9; clone_size: NA; d_call: NA; cdr3_nt: TGTGCCAGCAGCGAACCAGGGATAGTTGAAAACATTCAGTACTTC; cdr3_aa: CASSEPGIVENIQYF
j_call: TRBJ2-5; v_call: TRBV29-1; clone_size: few; d_call: NA; cdr3_nt: TGCAGCGTTGTAAGGCAAGAGACCCAGTACTTC; cdr3_aa: CSVVRQETQYF
j_call: TRBJ2-3; v_call: TRBV29-1; clone_size: NA; d_call: NA; cdr3_nt: TGCAGCGTTCCTCGGCAACCCGGCACAGATACGCAGTATTTT; cdr3_aa: CSVPRQPGTDTQYF
j_call: TRBJ1-1; v_call: TRBV6-5; clone_size: NA; d_call: NA; cdr3_nt: TGTGCCAGCAGTGAACCGTCCCTAGGGGACACTGAAGCTTTCTTT; cdr3_aa: CASSEPSLGDTEAFF
j_call: TRBJ2-1; v_call: TRBV14; clone_size: NA; d_call: NA; cdr3_nt: TGTGCCAGCAGCCAAGTTGGAAGTAAGTCCTACTTC; cdr3_aa: CASSQVGSKSYF
j_call: TRBJ2-1; v_call: TRBV4-3; clone_size: NA; d_call: NA; cdr3_nt: TGCGCCAGCAGCCTAAACGTGCGGAACAATGAGCAGTTCTTC; cdr3_aa: CASSLNVRNNEQFF
j_call: TRBJ2-5; v_call: TRBV28; clone_size: NA; d_call: NA; cdr3_nt: TGTGCCAGCACCCTAGGGGGGGGATACCCCAAGGCCCAGTACTTC; cdr3_aa: CASTLGGGYPKAQYF
j_call: TRBJ2-1; v_call: TRBV11-3; clone_size: NA; d_call: NA; cdr3_nt: TGTGCCAGCAGCTTAAACGGGTTACGGCGTAATGAGCAGTTCTTC; cdr3_aa: CASSLNGLRRNEQFF
j_call: TRBJ2-1; v_call: TRBV29-1; clone_size: once; d_call: NA; cdr3_nt: TGCAGCGTTGGGAGGCGGACCTCCTACAATGAGCAGTTCTTC; cdr3_aa: CSVGRRTSYNEQFF
j_call: TRBJ1-2; v_call: TRBV11-2; clone_size: NA; d_call: NA; cdr3_nt: TGTGCCAGCAGCCCCCCCAGCAGGCCCTATGGCTACACCTTC; cdr3_aa: CASSPPSRPYGYTF
j_call: TRBJ2-5; v_call: TRBV7-9; clone_size: NA; d_call: NA; cdr3_nt: TGTGCCAGCAGCTTATCTGACCCAGCCCCAGAGACCCAGTACTTC; cdr3_aa: CASSLSDPAPETQYF
j_call: TRBJ2-2; v_call: TRBV3-1; clone_size: few; d_call: NA; cdr3_nt: TGTGCCAGCAGCCGCTACACCGGGGAGCTGTTTTTT; cdr3_aa: CASSRYTGELFF